This entry lists 9 T cell receptor beta chains sequenced from one sample in a study of siplizumab effects on memory and regulatory T cells. This table comes from immunoSEQ multiplex PCR, and its TCRdb copy is limited to in-frame clones, with some not included. The repertoire holds 90,000 to 110,000 clones, about 92% seen once, with approximately 0.32% in the top ten. The specimen was CD4+ T cells sorted from blood. The receptors stem from a human donor in good health.

The chain employs TRBV5-4 and TRBJ1-1; D is undetermined. V was shortened by 4 bases and J by 3 bases, with 7 bases between the two germline ends. The CDR3 length is 12 residues. CDR1 SGHNT and CDR2 YYREEE come from the germline V gene (reference sequence). CDR3 DNA: TGTGCCAGCAGCCCCGGGCACACTGAAGCTTTCTTT. This encodes CASSPGHTEAFF.

Details on this clone: This CDR3 is also generated by other DNA sequences in the sample. This chain connects TRBV18 to TRBJ1-1; the D is unclear. V was pared by 0 bases and J by 0 bases, with 8 bases between. The CDR3 loop spans 15 amino acids. Germline CDR1 KGHSH, CDR2 LQKENI. CDR3 amino acids: CASSPPIGLNTEAFF. The CDR3 region has the DNA TGTGCCAGCTCACCACCGATAGGGTTGAACACTGAAGCTTTCTTT.

The chain joins TRBV6-6 to TRBJ1-2, with D perhaps matching TRBD1 (6 bases). Germline lookup yields CDR1 MNHNY and CDR2 SVGAGI (reference sequence). This CDR3 is built from 15 residues. Between the trimmed V and J ends, which lost 2 bases and 5 bases, there was a span of 15 bases. CDR3 residues: CASSYPRGGWYGYTF. The CDR3 DNA follows: TGTGCCAGCAGTTACCCGAGAGGGGGATGGTATGGCTACACCTTC.

The genes are TRBV2 and TRBJ2-3; the D is unclear. Trimming removed 3 bases at V and 2 bases at J, with 12 bases between. This CDR3 is 15 amino acids long. The germline V gene encodes CDR1 SNHLY and CDR2 FYNNEI. The CDR3 DNA sequence: TGTGCCAGCAGTGAGACCAGGCCGCACACAGATACGCAGTATTTT. Residues: CASSETRPHTDTQYF.

J is TRBJ1-2 and V is TRBV6-5; D may be TRBD1 (6 bases). The CDR3 has 16 amino acids. V was trimmed by 4 bases and J by 4 bases, leaving 19 bases between them. Germline V gene sequence: CDR1 MNHEY, CDR2 SVGAGI. CDR3 residues: CASSSLPRTDLYGYTF. As DNA, the CDR3 is TGTGCCAGCAGTTCTCTTCCGCGGACAGACCTCTATGGCTACACCTTC.

V is TRBV7-3 and J is TRBJ2-7; D possibly corresponds to TRBD2 (5 bases). CDR1 is SGHTA, CDR2 FQGTGA, per germline. With 5 bases removed from V and 2 bases from J, the gap between germline ends came to 10 bases. There are 13 residues in the CDR3. The CDR3 loop reads CASSPGSTYEQYF. CDR3 coding DNA: TGTGCCAGCAGCCCGGGGAGCACCTACGAGCAGTACTTC.

The CDR3 here is CAWSAVKTSGNYEQYF. The CDR3 bases are TGTGCCTGGAGTGCGGTAAAGACTAGCGGGAACTACGAGCAGTACTTC. The J gene is TRBJ2-7, the V gene TRBV30, with 11 bases fitting TRBD2. Germline V gene lookup returns CDR1 GTSNPN and CDR2 SVGIG (reference sequence). The V segment lost 1 base and the J segment 3 bases; nucleotides outside the gene matches: 8. The CDR3 sequence is 16 residues long. The whole variable domain, remainder taken from reference TRBV30 and TRBJ2-7, is SQTIHQWPATLVQPVGSPLSLECTVEGTSNPNLYWYRQAAGRGLQLLFYSVGIGQISSEVPQNLSASRPQDRQFILSSKKLLLSDSGFYLCAWSAVKTSGNYEQYFGPGTRLTVT.

This chain uses TRBV12-5 with TRBJ1-2; no clear D gene. The V gene lost 1 base and the J gene lost 5 bases, with 8 bases spanning the gap. Germline V gives CDR1 LGHNT, CDR2 FRNRAP. CDR3 length equals 13 residues. The CDR3 spells CASGLERLYGYTF. In nucleotides, the CDR3 is TGTGCTAGTGGTTTGGAACGGCTATATGGCTACACCTTC.

This chain joins TRBV19 and TRBJ2-1; the D gene is possibly TRBD2 (5 bases). CDR1 is LNHDA and CDR2 is SQIVND in the germline V gene (reference sequence). The CDR3 contains 13 residues. Deletions cut 5 bases from V and 2 bases from J, with 7 bases between. Here the CDR3 reads CASSSGTYNEQFF. In nucleotides, the CDR3 is TGTGCCAGTAGTTCCGGGACCTACAATGAGCAGTTCTTC. Together with reference TRBV19 and TRBJ2-1, the CDR3 gives the full variable domain: DGGITQSPKYLFRKEGQNVTLSCEQNLNHDAMYWYRQDPGQGLRLIYYSQIVNDFQKGDIAEGYSVSREKKESFPLTVTSAQKNPTAFYLCASSSGTYNEQFFGPGTRLTVL.